This T cell receptor (beta chain) was captured in a study of blood T cell repertoires in COVID-19. Sequencing used immunoSEQ multiplex PCR; TCRdb keeps in-frame clones, though not all of them. Of 150,000 or so clones in the sample, 70% to 90% were seen once. Trimming removed 4 bases at V and 3 bases at J, with 18 bases between. The CDR3 runs 15 residues. CDR1 is SQVTM and CDR2 is ANQGSEA in the germline V gene. The chain couples TRBV29-1 to TRBJ1-1; maybe TRBD1 (5 bases). This TCR derives from a woman aged 50 to 60 who had recovered from COVID-19. Sequenced material: PBMCs or T cells enriched from blood (not recorded which). CDR3 nucleotide sequence: TGCAGCGTTGGGGGGGTCGGGGGAGCGGACACTGAAGCTTTCTTT. Its protein product is CSVGGVGGADTEAFF. The variable domain in full, completed from reference TRBV29-1 and TRBJ1-1, reads SAVISQKPSRDICQRGTSLTIQCQVDSQVTMMFWYRQQPGQSLTLIATANQGSEATYESGFVIDKFPISRPNLTFSTLTVSNMSPEDSSIYLCSVGGVGGADTEAFFGQGTRLTVV.